This T cell receptor (beta chain) was observed in a study of B cell selection in AIRE deficiency. Study-level results: Only 9.3% of approximately 3,700 shared Treg sequences were patient-specific; 31.6% healthy-specific.

Germline V gene sequence: CDR1 MDHEN, CDR2 SYDVKM. V was trimmed by 6 bases and J by 1 base, leaving 10 bases between them. This CDR3 spans 14 amino acids. Only in-frame clones appear in the TCRdb table, and some are missing; sequencing was by immunoSEQ multiplex PCR. The repertoire has approximately 26,000 clones, roughly 90% of them found once; the top ten carry 1.1%. As to this clone: Its antigen is unidentified.

The regulatory T cell sort gate was CD4+CD25hiCD127low/negative. Sequenced material: CD4+CD25+ Tregs sorted from PBMCs. This TCR came from a human donor in good health. The rearrangement joins TRBV28 to TRBJ1-3; no clear D. CDR3 DNA: TGTGCCAGCAGAACCATCGGGTCTGGAAACACCATATATTTT. Protein sequence: CASRTIGSGNTIYF.